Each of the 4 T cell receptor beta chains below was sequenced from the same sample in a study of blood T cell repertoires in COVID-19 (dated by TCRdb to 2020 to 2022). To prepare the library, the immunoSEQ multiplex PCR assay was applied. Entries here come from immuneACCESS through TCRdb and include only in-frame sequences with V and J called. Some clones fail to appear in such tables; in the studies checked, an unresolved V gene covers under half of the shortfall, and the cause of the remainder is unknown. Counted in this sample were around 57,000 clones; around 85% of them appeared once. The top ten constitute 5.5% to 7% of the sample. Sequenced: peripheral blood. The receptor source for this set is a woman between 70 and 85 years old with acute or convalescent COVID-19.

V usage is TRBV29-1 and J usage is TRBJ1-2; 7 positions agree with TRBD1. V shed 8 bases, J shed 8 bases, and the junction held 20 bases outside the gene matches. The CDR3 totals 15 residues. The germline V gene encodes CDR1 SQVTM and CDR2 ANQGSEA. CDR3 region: CSTYQNTGEGHGYTF. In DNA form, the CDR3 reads TGCAGCACCTATCAAAATACAGGGGAAGGGCACGGCTACACCTTC.

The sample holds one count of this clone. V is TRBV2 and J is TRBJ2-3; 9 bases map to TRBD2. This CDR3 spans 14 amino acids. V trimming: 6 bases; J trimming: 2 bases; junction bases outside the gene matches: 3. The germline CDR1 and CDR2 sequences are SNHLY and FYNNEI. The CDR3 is CASRAGGNTDTQYF. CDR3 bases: TGTGCCAGCAGGGCGGGGGGGAACACAGATACGCAGTATTTT.

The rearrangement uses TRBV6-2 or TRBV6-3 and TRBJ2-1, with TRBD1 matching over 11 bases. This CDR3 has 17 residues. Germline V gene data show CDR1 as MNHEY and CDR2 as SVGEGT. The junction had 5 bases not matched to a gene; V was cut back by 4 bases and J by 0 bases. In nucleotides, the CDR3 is TGTGCCAGCAGTTCCCACGGGACAGGGGGCTCCTACAATGAGCAGTTCTTC. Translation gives CASSSHGTGGSYNEQFF.

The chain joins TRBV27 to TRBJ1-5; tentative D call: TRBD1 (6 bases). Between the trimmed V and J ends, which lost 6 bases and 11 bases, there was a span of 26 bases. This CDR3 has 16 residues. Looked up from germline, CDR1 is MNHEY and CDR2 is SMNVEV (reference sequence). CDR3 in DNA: TGTGCCAGCAGCCCAAGGGGGACGGTCGGTTCCGGGTCCCAGCATTTT. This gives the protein CASSPRGTVGSGSQHF.